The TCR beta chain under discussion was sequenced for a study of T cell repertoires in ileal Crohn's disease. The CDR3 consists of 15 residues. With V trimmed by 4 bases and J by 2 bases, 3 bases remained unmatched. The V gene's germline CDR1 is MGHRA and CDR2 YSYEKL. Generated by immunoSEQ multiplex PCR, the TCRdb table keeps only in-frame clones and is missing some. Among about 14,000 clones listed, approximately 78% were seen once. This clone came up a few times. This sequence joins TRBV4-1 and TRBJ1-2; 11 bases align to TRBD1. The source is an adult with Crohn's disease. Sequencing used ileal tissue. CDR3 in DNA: TGCGCCAGCAGCCTTGGACAGGGGGCGAACTATGGCTACACCTTC. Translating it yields CASSLGQGANYGYTF.